This paragraph reports one T cell receptor beta chain. Assay: immunoSEQ multiplex PCR; the TCRdb copy retains only in-frame clones and omits some. The sample includes roughly 95,000 clones, 80% to 90% of them seen just once. These data originate in a study of control samples from healthy donors and cancer patients. The trim removed 1 base at V and 4 bases at J, leaving 13 bases unmatched. This CDR3 is built from 18 residues. In germline, CDR1 is LGHDT, CDR2 YNNKEL (reference sequence). This chain connects TRBV3-1 (or the pseudogene TRBV3-2) to TRBJ2-5; 9 positions agree with TRBD2. The receptor's source is a man between 25 and 39 years old in good health. The source material was blood. The CDR3 sequence: CASSQAFRRLAGPETQYF. In nucleotides, the CDR3 is TGTGCCAGCAGCCAAGCTTTTAGGCGGCTAGCGGGACCAGAGACCCAGTACTTC.